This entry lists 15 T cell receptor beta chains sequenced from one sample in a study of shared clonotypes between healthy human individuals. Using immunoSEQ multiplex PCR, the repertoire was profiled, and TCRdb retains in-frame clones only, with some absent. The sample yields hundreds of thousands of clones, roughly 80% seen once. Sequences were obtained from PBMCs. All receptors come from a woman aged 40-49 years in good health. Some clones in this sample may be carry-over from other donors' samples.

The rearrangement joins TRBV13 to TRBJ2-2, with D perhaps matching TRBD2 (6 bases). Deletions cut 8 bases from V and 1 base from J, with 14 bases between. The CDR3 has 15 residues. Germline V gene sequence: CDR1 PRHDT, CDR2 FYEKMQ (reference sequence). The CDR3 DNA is TGTGCCAGCGTCCCGGGCGGGAAGAACACCGGGGAGCTGTTTTTT. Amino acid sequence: CASVPGGKNTGELFF.

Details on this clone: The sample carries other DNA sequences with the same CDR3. CDR3 bases: TGTGCCAGCAGTTACTCAAGGGACAGCTACGAGCAGTACTTC. As protein: CASSYSRDSYEQYF. The chain recombines TRBV6-5 with TRBJ2-7; 7 bases are a match to TRBD1. V trimming: 0 bases; J trimming: 3 bases; junction bases outside the gene matches: 2. Germline V gene lookup returns CDR1 MNHEY and CDR2 SVGAGI. This CDR3 has 14 amino acids.

The CDR3 is CASRDGDSEFYGYTF. CDR3 DNA sequence: TGTGCCAGCAGGGACGGGGACTCCGAATTCTATGGCTACACCTTC. This chain joins TRBV6-1 and TRBJ1-2; possible D gene TRBD1, 5 bases. V shed 6 bases and J shed 4 bases, with 18 bases lying between them. The CDR3 has 15 residues. Per germline, CDR1 MNHNS and CDR2 SASEGT.

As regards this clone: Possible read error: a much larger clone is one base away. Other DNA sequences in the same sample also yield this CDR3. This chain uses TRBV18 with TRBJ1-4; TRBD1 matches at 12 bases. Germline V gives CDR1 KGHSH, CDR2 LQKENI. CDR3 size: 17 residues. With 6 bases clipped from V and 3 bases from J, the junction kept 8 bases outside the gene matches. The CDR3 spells CASSLGTGGTSNEKLFF. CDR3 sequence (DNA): TGTGCCAGCTCGCTCGGGACAGGGGGCACTTCTAATGAAAAACTGTTTTTT. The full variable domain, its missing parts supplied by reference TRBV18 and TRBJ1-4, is NAGVMQNPRHLVRRRGQEARLRCSPMKGHSHVYWYRQLPEEGLKFMVYLQKENIIDESGMPKERFSAEFPKEGPSILRIQQVVRGDSAAYFCASSLGTGGTSNEKLFFGSGTQLSVL.

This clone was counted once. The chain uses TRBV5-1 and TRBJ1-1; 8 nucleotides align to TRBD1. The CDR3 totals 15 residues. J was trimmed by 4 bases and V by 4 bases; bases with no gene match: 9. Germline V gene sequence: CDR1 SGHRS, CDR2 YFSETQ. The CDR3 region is CASSQGQGLGTEAFF. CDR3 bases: TGCGCCAGCAGCCAAGGACAGGGCCTGGGCACTGAAGCTTTCTTT.

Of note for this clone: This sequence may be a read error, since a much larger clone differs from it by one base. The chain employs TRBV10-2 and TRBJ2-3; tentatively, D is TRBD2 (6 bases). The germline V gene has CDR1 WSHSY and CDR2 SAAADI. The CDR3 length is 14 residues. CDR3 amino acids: CVSSETGVGDTQYF. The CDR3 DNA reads TGCGTCAGCAGTGAAACGGGAGTTGGAGATACGCAGTATTTT.

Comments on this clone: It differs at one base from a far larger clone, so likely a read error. The CDR3 region has the DNA TGTGCCTGGAGCGCCTTCTGGGGGGACAATGAGCAGTTCTTC. Its translation: CAWSAFWGDNEQFF. V usage is TRBV30 and J usage is TRBJ2-1; perhaps TRBD2 as D (6 bases). This CDR3 has 14 amino acids. The V end lost 3 bases, the J end lost 5 bases, and 14 bases lay between the germline ends. CDR1 GTSNPN and CDR2 SVGIG come from the germline V gene (reference sequence).

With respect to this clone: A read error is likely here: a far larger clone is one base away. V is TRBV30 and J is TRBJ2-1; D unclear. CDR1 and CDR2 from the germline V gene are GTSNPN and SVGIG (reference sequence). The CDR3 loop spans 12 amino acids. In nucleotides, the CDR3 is TGTGCCTGGACCATCACAAGCAATGCGCAGTTCTTC. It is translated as CAWTITSNAQFF.

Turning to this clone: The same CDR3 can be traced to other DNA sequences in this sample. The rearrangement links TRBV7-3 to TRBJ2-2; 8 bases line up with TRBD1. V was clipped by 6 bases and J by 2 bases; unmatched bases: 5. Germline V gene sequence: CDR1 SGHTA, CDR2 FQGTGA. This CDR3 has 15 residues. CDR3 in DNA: TGTGCCAGCAGTCCCGGACAGGGCAACACCGGGGAGCTGTTTTTT. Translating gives CASSPGQGNTGELFF.

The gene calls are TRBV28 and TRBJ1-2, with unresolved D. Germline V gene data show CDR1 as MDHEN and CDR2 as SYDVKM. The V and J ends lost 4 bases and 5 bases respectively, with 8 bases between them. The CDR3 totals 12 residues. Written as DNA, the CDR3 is TGTGCCAGCAGTTCGGTCCAATATGGCTACACCTTC. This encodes CASSSVQYGYTF.

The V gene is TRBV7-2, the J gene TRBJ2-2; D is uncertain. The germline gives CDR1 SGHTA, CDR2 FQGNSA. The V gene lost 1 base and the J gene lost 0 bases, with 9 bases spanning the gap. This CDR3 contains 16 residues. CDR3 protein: CASSLVGGTNTGELFF. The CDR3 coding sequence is TGTGCCAGCAGCTTAGTTGGTGGGACGAACACCGGGGAGCTGTTTTTT. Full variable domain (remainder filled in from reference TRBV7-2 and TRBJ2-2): GAGVSQSPSNKVTEKGKDVELRCDPISGHTALYWYRQSLGQGLEFLIYFQGNSAPDKSGLPSDRFSAERTGGSVSTLTIQRTQQEDSAVYLCASSLVGGTNTGELFFGEGSRLTVL.

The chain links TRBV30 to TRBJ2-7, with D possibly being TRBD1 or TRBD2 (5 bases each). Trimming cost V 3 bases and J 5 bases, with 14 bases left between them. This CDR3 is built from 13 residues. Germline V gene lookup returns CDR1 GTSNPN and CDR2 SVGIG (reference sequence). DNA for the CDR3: TGTGCCTGGAGGAGTCCGGGGACCCACGAGCAGTACTTC. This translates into CAWRSPGTHEQYF.

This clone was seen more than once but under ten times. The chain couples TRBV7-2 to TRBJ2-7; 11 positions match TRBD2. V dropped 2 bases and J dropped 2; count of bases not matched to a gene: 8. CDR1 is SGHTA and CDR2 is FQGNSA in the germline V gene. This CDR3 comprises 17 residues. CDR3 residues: CASSLRTSGQPTYEQYF. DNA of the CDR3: TGTGCCAGCAGCTTAAGGACTAGCGGGCAACCCACCTACGAGCAGTACTTC.

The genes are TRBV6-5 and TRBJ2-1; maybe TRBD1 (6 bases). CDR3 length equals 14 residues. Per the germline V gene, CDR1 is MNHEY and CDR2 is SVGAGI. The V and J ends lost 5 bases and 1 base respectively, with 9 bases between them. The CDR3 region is CASSATGSYNEQFF. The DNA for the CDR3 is TGTGCCAGCAGTGCCACAGGGTCCTACAATGAGCAGTTCTTC.

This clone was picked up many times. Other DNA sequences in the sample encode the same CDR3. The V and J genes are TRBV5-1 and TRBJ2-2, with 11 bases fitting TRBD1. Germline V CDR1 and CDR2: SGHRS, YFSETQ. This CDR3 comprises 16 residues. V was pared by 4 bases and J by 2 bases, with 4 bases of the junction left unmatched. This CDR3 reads CASSRTGGANTGELFF. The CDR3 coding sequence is TGCGCCAGCAGCCGGACAGGGGGCGCAAACACCGGGGAGCTGTTTTTT.